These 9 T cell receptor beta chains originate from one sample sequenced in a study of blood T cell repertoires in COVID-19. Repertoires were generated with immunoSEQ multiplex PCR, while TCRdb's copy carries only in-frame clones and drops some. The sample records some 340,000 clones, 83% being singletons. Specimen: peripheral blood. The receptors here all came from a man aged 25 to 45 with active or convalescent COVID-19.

CDR3 sequence: CAWSVQGEDTGELFF. The CDR3 region has the DNA TGTGCCTGGAGTGTACAAGGGGAGGACACCGGGGAGCTGTTTTTT. The V gene is TRBV30, the J gene TRBJ2-2; TRBD2 might be the D (6 bases). The CDR3 has 15 amino acids. Germline V gene sequence: CDR1 GTSNPN, CDR2 SVGIG (reference sequence). The germline V and J ends were trimmed by 0 bases and 3 bases, with 11 bases remaining between them. Full variable domain (missing parts from reference TRBV30 and TRBJ2-2): SQTIHQWPATLVQPVGSPLSLECTVEGTSNPNLYWYRQAAGRGLQLLFYSVGIGQISSEVPQNLSASRPQDRQFILSSKKLLLSDSGFYLCAWSVQGEDTGELFFGEGSRLTVL.

The CDR3 here is CASSLFRVRNQPQHF. For the CDR3, the DNA is TGTGCCAGCAGTTTATTCAGGGTCCGCAATCAGCCCCAGCATTTT. The chain carries TRBV28 and TRBJ1-5; TRBD1 might be the D (5 bases). Between the trimmed V and J ends, which lost 1 base and 2 bases, there was a span of 9 bases. CDR3 size: 15 residues. CDR1 and CDR2 from the germline V gene are MDHEN and SYDVKM.

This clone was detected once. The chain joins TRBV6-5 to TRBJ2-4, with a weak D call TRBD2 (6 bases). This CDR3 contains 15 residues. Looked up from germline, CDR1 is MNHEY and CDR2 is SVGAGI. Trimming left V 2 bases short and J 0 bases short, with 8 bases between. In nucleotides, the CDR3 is TGTGCCAGCAGTTACCGGGGGACAGCCAAAAACATTCAGTACTTC. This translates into CASSYRGTAKNIQYF.

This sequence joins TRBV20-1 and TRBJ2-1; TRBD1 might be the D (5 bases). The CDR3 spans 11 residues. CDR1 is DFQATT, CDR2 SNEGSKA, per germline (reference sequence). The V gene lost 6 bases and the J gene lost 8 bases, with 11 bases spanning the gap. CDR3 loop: CSASEGDEQFF. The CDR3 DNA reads TGCAGTGCCTCGGAAGGGGATGAGCAGTTCTTC.

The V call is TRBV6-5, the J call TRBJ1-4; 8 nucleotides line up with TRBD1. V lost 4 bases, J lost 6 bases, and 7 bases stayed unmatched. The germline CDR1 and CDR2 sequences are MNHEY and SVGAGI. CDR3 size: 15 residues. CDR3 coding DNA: TGTGCCAGCAGTTCCCACAGGGGGAAGGATGAAAAACTGTTTTTT. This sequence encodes CASSSHRGKDEKLFF.

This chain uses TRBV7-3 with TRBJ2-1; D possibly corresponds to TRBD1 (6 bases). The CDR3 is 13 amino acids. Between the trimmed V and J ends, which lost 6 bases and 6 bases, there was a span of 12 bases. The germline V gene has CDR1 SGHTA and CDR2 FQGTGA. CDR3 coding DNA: TGTGCCAGCAGTTCTGGACAGTTCAATGAGCAGTTCTTC. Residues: CASSSGQFNEQFF.

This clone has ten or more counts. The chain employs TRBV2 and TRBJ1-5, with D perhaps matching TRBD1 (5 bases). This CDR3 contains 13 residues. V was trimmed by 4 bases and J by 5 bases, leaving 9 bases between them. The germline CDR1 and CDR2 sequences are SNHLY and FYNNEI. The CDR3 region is CASSVGGYQPQHF. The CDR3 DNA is TGTGCCAGCAGTGTGGGGGGTTATCAGCCCCAGCATTTT.

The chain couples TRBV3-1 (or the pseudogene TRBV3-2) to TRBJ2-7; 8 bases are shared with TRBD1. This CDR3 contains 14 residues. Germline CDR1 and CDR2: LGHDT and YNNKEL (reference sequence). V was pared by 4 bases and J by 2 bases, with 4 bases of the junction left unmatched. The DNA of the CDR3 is TGTGCCAGCAGCCCACAGGGGGGAGCCTACGAGCAGTACTTC. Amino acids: CASSPQGGAYEQYF.

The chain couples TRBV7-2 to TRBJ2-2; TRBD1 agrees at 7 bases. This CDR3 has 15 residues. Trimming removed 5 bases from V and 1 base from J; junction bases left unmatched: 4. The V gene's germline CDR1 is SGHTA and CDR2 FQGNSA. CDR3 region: CASSTRTGNTGELFF. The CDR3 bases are TGTGCCAGCAGCACGAGGACAGGGAACACCGGGGAGCTGTTTTTT.